Sequencing of this TCR beta chain was carried out in a study of CD8 T cell repertoires and HIV-1 epitope variants. On the study more broadly: Controls were a CMV, EBV and flu peptide pool, Ebola AY9 negative control, and no-peptide well.

This clone was observed a single time. The antigen remains unidentified. The ends lost 3 bases at V and 3 bases at J; junction bases unmatched: 11. Germline-derived CDR1 and CDR2 are SGHVS and FQNEAQ. The CDR3 loop spans 17 amino acids. Method: immunoSEQ multiplex PCR; TCRdb's copy keeps in-frame clones and lacks some. The sample lists about 4,600 clones; around 63% were seen once. This sequence was found in a male donor with HIV. The specimen sequenced was cultured CD8+ T cells derived from PBMCs. V gene TRBV7-8 combines with J gene TRBJ1-5, with 7 bases that match TRBD1. CDR3 amino acids: CASSFFFYRGPNQPQHF. The CDR3 DNA follows: TGTGCCAGCAGCTTTTTCTTTTACAGGGGTCCCAATCAGCCCCAGCATTTT. Using reference TRBV7-8 and TRBJ1-5 for the parts outside the CDR3, the full variable domain is GAGVSQSPRYKVAKRGQDVALRCDPISGHVSLFWYQQALGQGPEFLTYFQNEAQLDKSGLPSDRFFAERPEGSVSTLKIQRTQQEDSAVYLCASSFFFYRGPNQPQHFGDGTRLSIL.